These T cell receptor beta chains were read from a single sample in a study of high-grade serous ovarian cancer treatment subgroups. The assay was immunoSEQ multiplex PCR, and TCRdb's table has in-frame clones only and misses some. The table has approximately 40,000 clones, roughly three quarters seen once. Input material: tumor tissue. The receptors come from a human donor with high-grade serous ovarian cancer. Both conserved end residues are part of each CDR3. Fields, in order: D gene, J gene, V gene, clone size, CDR3 protein, CDR3 DNA. A D gene is named only where the DNA matches it firmly. Not all rows give a size; the values are once, few, many and, for expanded clones, a class.

-,TRBJ2-7,TRBV6-1,-,CASSGTRDEQYF,TGTGCCAGCAGTGGGACCCGGGACGAACAGTACTTC
-,TRBJ1-1,TRBV4-3,-,CASRIRPSENTEAFF,TGCGCCAGCAGAATAAGACCCTCTGAGAACACTGAAGCTTTCTTT
-,TRBJ2-2,TRBV5-4,-,CASSLSGANTGELFF,TGTGCCAGCAGCTTGAGCGGTGCGAACACCGGGGAGCTGTTTTTT
-,TRBJ2-2,TRBV27,few,CASRKVSTGELFF,TGTGCCAGCAGGAAAGTTTCGACCGGGGAGCTGTTTTTT
-,TRBJ2-1,TRBV19,-,CASKLTPWGYNEQFF,TGTGCCAGTAAACTTACACCCTGGGGTTACAATGAGCAGTTCTTC
-,TRBJ2-7,TRBV7-9,-,CASSFSRVGGYEQYF,TGTGCCAGCAGCTTTTCCCGGGTCGGGGGCTACGAGCAGTACTTC
-,TRBJ1-5,TRBV11-2,-,CASSPNGGGNQPQHF,TGTGCCAGCAGCCCAAATGGGGGAGGGAATCAGCCCCAGCATTTT
-,TRBJ1-1,TRBV6-1,-,CASSTPLLGNTEAFF,TGTGCCAGCAGTACACCCTTATTGGGGAACACTGAAGCTTTCTTT
TRBD2,TRBJ2-7,TRBV7-2,-,CASSPRAGRGEQYF,TGTGCCAGCAGCCCCCGAGCGGGAAGGGGCGAGCAGTACTTC
TRBD2,TRBJ2-7,TRBV11-3,-,CASAGGGTYEQYF,TGTGCCAGCGCCGGGGGGGGGACCTACGAGCAGTACTTC
TRBD1,TRBJ2-7,TRBV7-6,-,CASSLAPGQGFYEQYF,TGTGCCAGCAGCTTAGCGCCGGGACAGGGCTTTTACGAGCAGTACTTC
TRBD2,TRBJ2-7,TRBV7-8,-,CASSFPGTSARGYEQYF,TGTGCCAGCAGCTTCCCAGGGACTAGCGCGAGGGGCTACGAGCAGTACTTC
TRBD1,TRBJ2-5,TRBV28,-,CASSFGTVQETQYF,TGTGCCAGCAGTTTCGGGACAGTCCAAGAGACCCAGTACTTC
-,TRBJ1-1,TRBV7-8,-,CASSLLGEGEEAFF,TGTGCCAGCAGCTTACTCGGTGAGGGGGAAGAAGCTTTCTTT
-,TRBJ1-2,TRBV7-2,-,CASSLTYAGEGYGYTF,TGTGCCAGCAGCCTAACATATGCAGGGGAGGGCTATGGCTACACCTTC
-,TRBJ2-2,TRBV7-2,few,CASSLGPDYTGELFF,TGTGCCAGCAGCTTGGGACCAGATTACACCGGGGAGCTGTTTTTT
TRBD1,TRBJ1-5,TRBV28,-,CASSLTGGSNQPQHF,TGTGCCAGCAGCCTGACAGGGGGGAGCAATCAGCCCCAGCATTTT
-,TRBJ2-3,TRBV5-4,-,CASSPGQYTQYF,TGTGCCAGCAGCCCGGGACAATATACGCAGTATTTT
-,TRBJ1-1,TRBV5-5,-,CASSPTGTVNTEAFF,TGTGCCAGCAGCCCGACCGGGACGGTGAACACTGAAGCTTTCTTT
-,TRBJ2-1,TRBV12-2,-,CASRWTRRDEQFF,TGTGCAAGTCGGTGGACCCGACGGGATGAGCAGTTCTTC
-,TRBJ2-1,TRBV9,-,CASSVGASANEQFF,TGTGCCAGCAGCGTAGGGGCTAGCGCGAATGAGCAGTTCTTC
TRBD2,TRBJ2-3,TRBV7-8,-,CASSLLAGVGGTQYF,TGTGCCAGCAGCTTACTAGCGGGAGTGGGAGGTACGCAGTATTTT
-,TRBJ2-5,TRBV30,-,CARWTVGETQYF,TGTGCCAGATGGACGGTCGGGGAGACCCAGTACTTC
-,TRBJ2-7,TRBV28,-,CASSSPRERPLGEQYF,TGTGCCAGCAGTTCCCCTCGGGAGCGTCCCCTGGGCGAGCAGTACTTC
-,TRBJ1-4,TRBV2,-,CASSRRAGGLNEKLFF,TGTGCCAGCAGTAGAAGGGCCGGGGGACTTAATGAAAAACTGTTTTTT
TRBD2,TRBJ2-7,TRBV5-4,few,CASRPTLAGNYEQYF,TGTGCCAGCAGGCCCACTCTAGCGGGAAACTACGAGCAGTACTTC
TRBD2,TRBJ2-7,TRBV14,-,CASSQETRAGSPQTDEQYF,TGTGCCAGCAGCCAAGAGACCCGAGCGGGGTCGCCACAAACAGACGAGCAGTACTTC
-,TRBJ1-1,TRBV28,-,CASSFPGVATEAFF,TGTGCCAGCAGTTTTCCAGGGGTCGCGACTGAAGCTTTCTTT
-,TRBJ2-1,TRBV11-2,-,CASSLSRQDRSFF,TGTGCCAGCAGCTTATCCCGGCAGGATAGGTCGTTCTTC
-,TRBJ2-7,TRBV6-1,-,CASGKQGTGYEQYF,TGTGCCAGCGGAAAACAGGGAACAGGGTACGAGCAGTACTTC
TRBD2,TRBJ2-1,TRBV9,-,CASSPRGSGTHNEQFF,TGTGCCAGCAGCCCCAGGGGTAGCGGGACCCACAATGAGCAGTTCTTC
-,TRBJ1-2,TRBV4-2,-,CASSRETGLYGYTF,TGTGCCAGCAGCCGGGAGACTGGACTTTATGGCTACACCTTC
TRBD2,TRBJ2-3,TRBV10-3,-,CAISDLAGGDTQYF,TGTGCCATCAGTGATTTGGCGGGAGGGGATACGCAGTATTTT
TRBD1,TRBJ1-2,TRBV6-1,-,CASRSTGRYGYTF,TGTGCCAGCAGGTCGACAGGGCGGTATGGCTACACCTTC
-,TRBJ2-7,TRBV4-2,-,CASSNLGSWGYEQYF,TGTGCCAGCAGCAACCTCGGGAGTTGGGGATACGAGCAGTACTTC
TRBD1,TRBJ2-2,TRBV6-1,-,CATVGDRLTGELFF,TGTGCCACCGTCGGGGACAGGCTCACCGGGGAGCTGTTTTTT
TRBD1,TRBJ2-6,TRBV7-9,-,CASSLGNGQGISGANVLTF,TGTGCCAGCAGCTTAGGTAACGGACAGGGGATCTCTGGGGCCAACGTCCTGACTTTC
-,TRBJ2-7,TRBV5-1,-,CASRGEYEQYF,TGCGCCAGCAGGGGAGAATACGAGCAGTACTTC
-,TRBJ1-1,TRBV19,-,CASKWDGGFNTEAFF,TGTGCCAGTAAGTGGGACGGGGGATTTAACACTGAAGCTTTCTTT
TRBD1,TRBJ2-7,TRBV7-9,-,CASSRGQESYEQYF,TGTGCCAGCAGCCGAGGACAGGAGAGCTACGAGCAGTACTTC
-,TRBJ1-1,TRBV15,few,CATSRVGGAEAFF,TGTGCCACCAGCAGAGTGGGGGGTGCTGAAGCTTTCTTT
-,TRBJ1-1,TRBV6-5,few,CASSSNTEAFF,TGTGCCAGCAGTTCCAACACTGAAGCTTTCTTT
TRBD2,TRBJ2-2,TRBV19,-,CATKGLAGPDTGELFF,TGTGCCACCAAGGGACTAGCGGGGCCGGACACCGGGGAGCTGTTTTTT
-,TRBJ1-4,TRBV28,-,CASSLCTRAGEKLFF,TGTGCCAGCAGTTTATGCACCAGGGCTGGTGAAAAACTGTTTTTT
-,TRBJ1-1,TRBV28,-,CASRGPTNTEAFF,TGTGCCAGCCGCGGCCCCACCAACACTGAAGCTTTCTTT